The rows below give T cell receptor beta chains drawn from one sample of a study of T-cell memory formation after mild COVID-19. MiXCR, run by TCRdb on the 5' RACE reads, gives a single entry per CDR3 protein. The sample includes 540,000 or so distinct CDR3 sequences, roughly 21% of them seen just once. The sequenced sample consisted of PBMCs or a T cell subset sorted from them (not recorded which). These receptors came from an adult woman who had mild COVID-19 (a few samples of this study predate the infection). Cell type and time point are not known. Each CDR3 is given with its conserved first and last residue. The order of the fields is D gene, V gene, clone size, J gene, CDR3 DNA, CDR3 protein. A D gene is named only where the DNA matches it firmly. Part of the rows lack a size; the others show once, few, many or a class for expanded clones.

TRBD2	TRBV5-1	-	TRBJ2-1	TGCGCCAGCAGCGGGACGGCTTCGGGAGGCAATGAGCAGTTCTTC	CASSGTASGGNEQFF
-	TRBV3-1	few	TRBJ2-3	TGTGCCAGCAGCCAAGATCACCCCCTGGATACGCAGTATTTT	CASSQDHPLDTQYF
TRBD2	TRBV6-8	-	TRBJ2-1	TGTGCCAGCAGCCCGACAGGAAGCGGGAGGGCCTGGAATGAGCAGTTCTTC	CASSPTGSGRAWNEQFF
-	TRBV4-1	many	TRBJ1-1	TGCGCCAGCAGCCAAGATTGGACACCTGGGCCGTTTACTGGAGCTTTCTTT	CASSQDWTPGPFTGAFF
-	TRBV10-3	-	TRBJ2-6	TGTGCCATCAGTGATGGGCCTGGGGCCAACGTCCTGACTTTC	CAISDGPGANVLTF
TRBD1	TRBV5-1	few	TRBJ1-4	TGCGCCAGCAGCCAGAAGACAGGGGGCAATGAAAAACTGTTTTTT	CASSQKTGGNEKLFF
-	TRBV7-9	few	TRBJ1-2	TGTGCCAGCAGCTCGGGGGGCTACTATGGCTACACCTTC	CASSSGGYYGYTF
TRBD2	TRBV4-1	-	TRBJ2-7	TGCGCCAGCAGCCAAGATTATGGTGCTCGGGGGGTAAGCGGCGAGCAGTACTTC	CASSQDYGARGVSGEQYF
-	TRBV10-3	few	TRBJ2-7	TGTGCCATCAGTGAGTCGGGGCGGGCCGCCTACGAGCAGTACTTC	CAISESGRAAYEQYF
TRBD2	TRBV13	few	TRBJ2-5	TGTGCCAGCAGCTCCGCCGGGACTAGCGGCGCCAGTGCGACCCAGTACTTC	CASSSAGTSGASATQYF
-	TRBV19	-	TRBJ1-1	TGTGCCAGTAGTATCCTGGGGGGCGCGGTAGCTTTCTTT	CASSILGGAVAFF
-	TRBV13	few	TRBJ2-7	TGTGCCAGCAGCTTATACGCGGGGGCGTCAGCCTACGAGCAGTACTTC	CASSLYAGASAYEQYF
TRBD1	TRBV24-1	-	TRBJ2-2	TGTGCCACCAGGGCGGGACAGGGCGACAAGGACCAGGCCGGGGAGCTGTTTTTT	CATRAGQGDKDQAGELFF
-	TRBV5-1	-	TRBJ2-7	TGCGCCAGCAGCTCTACTACCGGGACCAAGTCCTACGAGCAGTACTTC	CASSSTTGTKSYEQYF
-	TRBV7-9	-	TRBJ2-7	TGTGCCAGCAGCCCAGGGGCAGGGACGGAAGGCGAGCAGTACTTC	CASSPGAGTEGEQYF
TRBD2	TRBV2	-	TRBJ2-1	TGTGCCAGCAAAAAGGGAGCGGGGGGGTTTGGCAATGAGCAGTTCTTC	CASKKGAGGFGNEQFF
-	TRBV7-6	-	TRBJ1-5	TGTGCCAGCAGCCAAATGGCAGGGGATCAGCCCCAGCATTTT	CASSQMAGDQPQHF
TRBD2	TRBV4-1	-	TRBJ2-2	TGCGCCAGCAGCCAAGCCACTAGCGTGGTCGGGGAGCTGTTTTTT	CASSQATSVVGELFF
TRBD2	TRBV7-6	few	TRBJ2-3	TGTGCCAGCAGCTTAGCTGGGACTAGCGGGGGTTTGGCGCAGTATTTT	CASSLAGTSGGLAQYF
-	TRBV18	few	TRBJ2-5	TGTGCCAGCTCCCCAAAATCAAACCAAGAGACCCAGTACTTC	CASSPKSNQETQYF
TRBD1	TRBV2	-	TRBJ1-5	TGTGCCAGCAGTGTTCGGACAGGGGAACTTCAGCCCCAGCATTTT	CASSVRTGELQPQHF
-	TRBV30	few	TRBJ2-1	TGTGCCTGGAGTGCCCTCCCGGCAGGCTACAATGAGCAGTTCTTC	CAWSALPAGYNEQFF
-	TRBV7-2	-	TRBJ2-7	TGTGCCAGCAGCTTAGAGGCCCTCCCGGGCTACGAGCAGTACTTC	CASSLEALPGYEQYF